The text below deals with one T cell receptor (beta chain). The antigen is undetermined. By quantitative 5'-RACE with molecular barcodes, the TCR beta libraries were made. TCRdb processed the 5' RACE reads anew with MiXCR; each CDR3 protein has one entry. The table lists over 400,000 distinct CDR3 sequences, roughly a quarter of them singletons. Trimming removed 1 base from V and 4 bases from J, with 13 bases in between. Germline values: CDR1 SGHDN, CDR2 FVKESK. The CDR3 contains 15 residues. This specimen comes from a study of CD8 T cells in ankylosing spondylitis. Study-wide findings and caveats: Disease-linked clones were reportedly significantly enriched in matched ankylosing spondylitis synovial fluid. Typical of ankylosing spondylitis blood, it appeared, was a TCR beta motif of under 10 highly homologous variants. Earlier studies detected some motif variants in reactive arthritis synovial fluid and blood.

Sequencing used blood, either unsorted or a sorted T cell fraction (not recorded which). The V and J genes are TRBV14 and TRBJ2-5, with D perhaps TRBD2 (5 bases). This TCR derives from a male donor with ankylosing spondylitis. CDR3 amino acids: CASSQVGSGGETQYF. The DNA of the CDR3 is TGTGCCAGCAGCCAAGTTGGGAGCGGAGGAGAGACCCAGTACTTC.